This T cell receptor (beta chain) comes out of a study of cytomegalovirus exposure and HLA in healthy donors. The CDR3 runs to 17 residues. Germline V gives CDR1 KGHSH, CDR2 LQKENI. Study-wide results and caveats: More clonal expansion characterized HLA-associated TCR beta chains than equally common others in a later analysis.

Primers included in the PCR were 60 Vbeta and 13 Jbeta primers. The protocol was immunoSEQ multiplex PCR, while the TCRdb copy is restricted to in-frame clones and leaves out a portion. The data contain 150,000 to 200,000 clones, around 81% of them seen just once; the ten biggest clones take up more than 1.5%. Comment on this clone: The antigen remains undetermined. Germline and junction disagree at one end, which may indicate a read error.

This clonotype was obtained from a man younger than 30 in good health and CMV-seronegative. The chain recombines TRBV18 with TRBJ2-6; possibly TRBD1 for D (5 bases). Source material: PBMCs. CDR3 DNA: TGTGCCAGCTCACCACCGTCTGGGATCTCTGGGGCCAACGTCCGGACTTTC. The encoded protein is CASSPPSGISGANVRTF.